These 5 T cell receptor beta chains originate from one sample sequenced in a study of CD8+CD57+ T cells in acquired aplastic anemia. Investigators profiled TCR beta VDJ and CDR3 from genomic DNA template. TCRdb independently ran MiXCR on the reads; one entry per CDR3 protein. The sample lists 62,000 or so distinct CDR3 sequences, roughly half occurring once. Input material: sorted CD4+, CD8+, or CD8+CD57+ T cells (not recorded which) from PBMCs. The receptors were sampled from a human donor in good health, serving as a control.

This clonotype has just one count. V and J are TRBV19 and TRBJ2-6; D remains ambiguous. Germline assignment: CDR1 LNHDA and CDR2 SQIVND (reference sequence). Trimming cost V 3 bases and J 1 base, with 7 bases left between them. The CDR3 is 15 amino acids. This CDR3 is CASSIRVSGANVLTF. CDR3 sequence (DNA): TGTGCCAGTAGTATTCGGGTTTCTGGGGCCAACGTCCTGACTTTC.

The chain recombines TRBV7-3 with TRBJ1-6, with TRBD1 matching 8 bases. J gave up 14 bases and V 2 bases, and 11 bases lay outside the gene matches. In germline, CDR1 is SGHTA, CDR2 FQGTGA. This CDR3 contains 15 residues. CDR3 sequence reads: CASSLPGQAAPALHF. CDR3 in DNA: TGTGCCAGCAGCTTACCGGGACAGGCGGCACCGGCCCTCCACTTT. Combining the CDR3 with reference TRBV7-3 and TRBJ1-6 gives the whole variable domain GAGVSQTPSNKVTEKGKYVELRCDPISGHTALYWYRQSLGQGPEFLIYFQGTGAADDSGLPNDRFFAVRPEGSVSTLKIQRTERGDSAVYLCASSLPGQAAPALHFGNGTRLTVT.

The chain carries TRBV15 and TRBJ2-6, with D possibly matching TRBD1 (6 bases). The CDR3 length is 16 residues. Per germline, CDR1 LNHNV and CDR2 YYDKDF (reference sequence). The ends were cut back, 5 bases at V and 0 bases at J, with 11 bases in the middle. The CDR3 protein is CATSFTGSSGANVLTF. CDR3 sequence (DNA): TGTGCCACCAGCTTTACAGGGAGCTCTGGGGCCAACGTCCTGACTTTC.

The chain uses TRBV4-3 and TRBJ1-3; a weak D match, TRBD1 (6 bases). The V and J ends lost 1 base and 0 bases respectively, with 10 bases between them. CDR1 LGHNA and CDR2 YSLEER come from the germline V gene. CDR3 length equals 16 residues. In nucleotides, the CDR3 is TGCGCCAGCAGCCAAGGGCCGGACAGCTCTGGAAACACCATATATTTT. It codes for CASSQGPDSSGNTIYF.

The V gene is TRBV10-3, the J gene TRBJ2-7, with unresolved D. The V and J ends lost 8 bases and 2 bases respectively, with 7 bases between them. The CDR3 covers 11 residues. The germline gives CDR1 ENHRY, CDR2 SYGVKD. Here the CDR3 DNA reads TGTGCCATCGGAACTACCTACGAGCAGTACTTC. Amino acids: CAIGTTYEQYF.